The 26 T cell receptor beta chains below were found in one sample sequenced in a study of blood T cell repertoires in COVID-19. Measured with immunoSEQ multiplex PCR; TCRdb has only the in-frame clones, and not every one. Among around 350,000 clones, around 87% were seen once, and the ten largest hold over 2.5%. The sample taken for sequencing was peripheral blood. The source of these receptors is a human donor in a cohort sampled during active COVID-19.

The sample holds one count of this clone. J is TRBJ2-7 and V is TRBV15; TRBD2 matches at 7 bases. This CDR3 comprises 15 residues. V gave up 0 bases and J gave up 3 bases; unmatched junction bases: 5. The germline gives CDR1 LNHNV, CDR2 YYDKDF (reference sequence). This CDR3 reads CATSRDTSADYEQYF. For the CDR3, the DNA is TGTGCCACCAGCAGAGATACTAGCGCCGACTACGAGCAGTACTTC.

The V call is TRBV20-1, the J call TRBJ2-5, with 11 bases that match TRBD1. This CDR3 has 15 residues. V was pared by 3 bases and J by 4 bases, with 7 bases of the junction left unmatched. Germline V gene data show CDR1 as DFQATT and CDR2 as SNEGSKA (reference sequence). CDR3 sequence reads: CSASGTGGSIETQYF. For the CDR3, the DNA is TGCAGTGCTAGTGGGACAGGGGGATCAATAGAGACCCAGTACTTC.

J is TRBJ2-1 and V is TRBV10-3; possible D gene TRBD2, 5 bases. Germline V gives CDR1 ENHRY, CDR2 SYGVKD. Trimming pared 0 bases from V and 7 bases from J, leaving 16 bases between. This CDR3 is 16 amino acids long. CDR3 DNA: TGTGCCATCAGTGAGTCAAAGGGCCCCTCGGGGAATGAGCAGTTCTTC. Translating gives CAISESKGPSGNEQFF.

The rearrangement uses TRBV2 and TRBJ2-5; 11 bases match TRBD1. The CDR3 is 15 residues long. After removal of 2 bases from V and 7 bases from J, the junction contained 6 bases not matched to a gene. CDR1 SNHLY and CDR2 FYNNEI come from the germline V gene. The CDR3 sequence: CASSEIGQGAGTQYF. DNA for the CDR3: TGTGCCAGCAGTGAAATAGGACAGGGGGCGGGGACCCAGTACTTC.

The chain couples TRBV5-1 to TRBJ1-2, with TRBD1 identical over 8 bases. Germline CDR1 SGHRS, CDR2 YFSETQ. V gave up 4 bases and J gave up 2 bases; unmatched junction bases: 7. The CDR3 runs to 15 residues. The CDR3 coding sequence is TGCGCCAGCAGCCCGGACAGGGAAGTGAACTATGGCTACACCTTC. Translating it yields CASSPDREVNYGYTF.

The rearrangement uses TRBV11-2 and TRBJ2-3; TRBD2 aligns across 10 bases. The V gene's germline CDR1 is SGHAT and CDR2 FQNNGV. The V segment lost 0 bases and the J segment 2 bases; nucleotides outside the gene matches: 14. The CDR3 consists of 20 residues. The CDR3 sequence: CASSLDPELSTSGATDTQYF. The CDR3, as DNA: TGTGCCAGCAGCTTAGATCCAGAACTTAGTACTAGCGGGGCCACAGATACGCAGTATTTT.

The CDR3 DNA reads TGTGCCAGCAGTTTCAGGGGCTTGGCCTACGAGCAGTACTTC. Its protein is CASSFRGLAYEQYF. The chain has TRBV2 and TRBJ2-7, with D maybe TRBD1 (6 bases). Germline values: CDR1 SNHLY, CDR2 FYNNEI. The CDR3 spans 14 residues. V lost 5 bases and J lost 2, with 13 bases in between.

This chain uses TRBV6-5 with TRBJ1-4, with unresolved D. Germline V gene data show CDR1 as MNHEY and CDR2 as SVGAGI. Trimming took 6 bases from V and 0 from J, leaving 11 bases between them. The CDR3 spans 15 residues. The CDR3 coding sequence is TGTGCCAGCAGCCCCCAGTTCACAACTAATGAAAAACTGTTTTTT. This sequence encodes CASSPQFTTNEKLFF.

V and J are TRBV4-2 and TRBJ2-7, with 12 bases fitting TRBD2. Germline values: CDR1 LGHNA, CDR2 YNFKEQ. V was pared by 4 bases and J by 5 bases, with 12 bases of the junction left unmatched. This CDR3 contains 17 residues. This chain's CDR3 is CASSPTAASGRGNEQYF. DNA for the CDR3: TGTGCCAGCAGCCCAACAGCGGCTAGCGGGAGGGGCAACGAGCAGTACTTC.

As DNA, the CDR3 is TGTGCCAGCACCTTGGGACTAGCGGCCTACAATGAGCAGTTCTTC. Amino acid sequence: CASTLGLAAYNEQFF. The rearrangement links TRBV11-2 to TRBJ2-1; 11 bases are a match to TRBD2. The CDR3 sequence is 15 residues long. Germline CDR1 and CDR2: SGHAT and FQNNGV. V shed 7 bases and J 2 bases; nucleotides not matched to a gene: 4.

The genes are TRBV4-1 and TRBJ2-1, with 9 bases matching TRBD2. The V segment lost 5 bases and the J segment 4 bases; nucleotides outside the gene matches: 15. The CDR3 is made up of 18 amino acids. Looked up from germline, CDR1 is MGHRA and CDR2 is YSYEKL. CDR3 in amino acids: CASSVPTKAGGPYNEQFF. Written as DNA, the CDR3 is TGCGCCAGCAGCGTTCCAACCAAAGCGGGAGGCCCATACAATGAGCAGTTCTTC.

The genes are TRBV11-3 and TRBJ2-7; 7 bases map to TRBD1. The germline gives CDR1 SGHNT, CDR2 YENEEA. After removal of 2 bases from V and 2 bases from J, the junction contained 3 bases not matched to a gene. The CDR3 runs to 14 residues. The CDR3 loop is CASSLRTGPYEQYF. The CDR3 DNA reads as TGTGCCAGCAGCTTAAGGACAGGCCCCTACGAGCAGTACTTC.

The chain has TRBV6-5 and TRBJ1-1, with 8 bases matching TRBD1. The trim removed 6 bases at V and 4 bases at J, leaving 10 bases unmatched. The germline V gene encodes CDR1 MNHEY and CDR2 SVGAGI. This CDR3 is 15 amino acids long. CDR3 sequence reads: CASRSQGVGGTEAFF. CDR3 in DNA: TGTGCCAGCAGGTCACAGGGGGTTGGCGGCACTGAAGCTTTCTTT.

V is TRBV5-3 and J is TRBJ1-1; 7 bases fit TRBD1. TRBV5-3 is identified as an open reading frame with a role that is uncertain. With V trimmed by 3 bases and J by 0 bases, 8 bases remained unmatched. This CDR3 spans 16 amino acids. CDR3 DNA sequence: TGTGCCAGAAGCTGGAGGGGACAGACCTTGAACACTGAAGCTTTCTTT. Amino acid sequence: CARSWRGQTLNTEAFF.

The chain employs TRBV9 and TRBJ1-1; weak D call: TRBD1 (6 bases). With 4 bases removed from V and 1 base from J, the gap between germline ends came to 11 bases. Germline loops: CDR1 SGDLS, CDR2 YYNGEE. There are 14 residues in the CDR3. CDR3 nucleotide sequence: TGTGCCAGCAGCTCAGGGGATGCGAACACTGAAGCTTTCTTT. It translates to CASSSGDANTEAFF.

The genes are TRBV7-3 and TRBJ2-3, with TRBD2 matching over 9 bases. This CDR3 region has 15 residues. Germline V lookup: CDR1 SGHTA, CDR2 FQGTGA. J gave up 6 bases and V 2 bases, and 6 bases lay outside the gene matches. The CDR3 loop is CASSLGAGGADTQYF. Written as DNA, the CDR3 is TGTGCCAGCAGCTTAGGAGCGGGGGGAGCTGATACGCAGTATTTT.

The V gene is TRBV7-9, the J gene TRBJ1-1; 9 bases fit TRBD1. V dropped 3 bases and J dropped 6; count of bases not matched to a gene: 5. The CDR3 runs 14 residues. CDR1 SEHNR and CDR2 FQNEAQ come from the germline V gene (reference sequence). CDR3: CASSFGQGLAEAFF. The CDR3 coding sequence is TGTGCCAGCAGCTTCGGACAGGGGCTGGCTGAAGCTTTCTTT.

CDR3 bases: TGTGCCAGCAGCGTAGATCTCTCTGGAAACACCATATATTTT. This encodes CASSVDLSGNTIYF. The chain joins TRBV9 to TRBJ1-3; no reliable D call. The CDR3 has 14 residues. The germline gives CDR1 SGDLS, CDR2 YYNGEE. V shed 0 bases and J shed 0 bases, with 4 bases lying between them.

The chain has TRBV6-5 and TRBJ2-3; 9 bases match TRBD1. Germline CDR1 MNHEY, CDR2 SVGAGI. CDR3 length: 14 amino acids. Trimming removed 4 bases from V and 3 bases from J; junction bases left unmatched: 2. The CDR3 reads CASSLGQGTDTQYF. The CDR3 DNA reads as TGTGCCAGCAGTTTGGGACAGGGAACAGATACGCAGTATTTT.

Only a few counts were recorded for this clone. V usage is TRBV20-1 and J usage is TRBJ2-1, with TRBD2 matching over 8 bases. CDR1 and CDR2 (germline): DFQATT, SNEGSKA (reference sequence). CDR3 size: 14 residues. The V gene end was trimmed by 3 bases and the J gene end by 3 bases; junction bases not matched to a gene: 4. CDR3 amino acids: CSASSSGDYNEQFF. DNA for the CDR3: TGCAGTGCTAGTAGTAGCGGGGACTACAATGAGCAGTTCTTC.

This clone has more than one count but fewer than ten. The rearrangement uses TRBV2 and TRBJ1-2, with 8 bases that match TRBD1. The CDR3 is made up of 16 amino acids. Germline CDR1 SNHLY, CDR2 FYNNEI. V shed 0 bases and J 5 bases; nucleotides not matched to a gene: 8. The CDR3 protein is CASSEALRDRLYGYTF. In DNA form, the CDR3 reads TGTGCCAGCAGTGAAGCGCTTCGGGACAGGCTTTATGGCTACACCTTC.

The chain carries TRBV2 and TRBJ1-1; D ambiguous. Per germline, CDR1 SNHLY and CDR2 FYNNEI. This CDR3 region has 12 residues. With 8 bases removed from V and 6 bases from J, the gap between germline ends came to 13 bases. The CDR3 region has the DNA TGTGCCAGCGCACGATGGGCTCCTGAAGCTTTCTTT. It encodes CASARWAPEAFF.

Only a few counts were recorded for this clone. The rearrangement joins TRBV27 to TRBJ1-2; 9 nucleotides agree with TRBD1. CDR1 and CDR2 (germline): MNHEY, SMNVEV (reference sequence). The CDR3 covers 11 residues. Trimming cost V 8 bases and J 8 bases; bases outside gene matches: 3. Written as DNA, the CDR3 is TGTGCCAGCTGGGACAGGGCGGGCTACACCTTC. It yields the protein CASWDRAGYTF.

V is TRBV19 and J is TRBJ2-3; 8 bases match TRBD2. V lost 8 bases and J lost 2; bases outside the gene matches: 9. CDR1 is LNHDA, CDR2 SQIVND, per germline (reference sequence). The CDR3 runs 15 residues. CDR3 coding DNA: TGTGCCAGTCAATGGCGGGGGGAATACACAGATACGCAGTATTTT. Residues: CASQWRGEYTDTQYF.

The V gene is TRBV10-3, the J gene TRBJ1-6; D is perhaps TRBD1 (6 bases). Germline CDR1 and CDR2: ENHRY and SYGVKD. The CDR3 spans 15 residues. The germline V and J ends were trimmed by 2 bases and 7 bases, with 12 bases remaining between them. CDR3 nucleotides: TGTGCCATCAGTGAGGCCACAGGGAAAAATTCACCCCTCCACTTT. This gives the protein CAISEATGKNSPLHF.

The rearrangement links TRBV7-2 to TRBJ2-5; TRBD2 matches 12 bases. The germline CDR1 and CDR2 sequences are SGHTA and FQGNSA. Germline trimming cut 3 bases from V and 4 bases from J; bases unmatched to any gene: 6. The CDR3 is 16 amino acids. This CDR3 is CASSFRLAGVRETQYF. In nucleotides, the CDR3 is TGTGCCAGCAGCTTCAGACTAGCGGGGGTACGAGAGACCCAGTACTTC.